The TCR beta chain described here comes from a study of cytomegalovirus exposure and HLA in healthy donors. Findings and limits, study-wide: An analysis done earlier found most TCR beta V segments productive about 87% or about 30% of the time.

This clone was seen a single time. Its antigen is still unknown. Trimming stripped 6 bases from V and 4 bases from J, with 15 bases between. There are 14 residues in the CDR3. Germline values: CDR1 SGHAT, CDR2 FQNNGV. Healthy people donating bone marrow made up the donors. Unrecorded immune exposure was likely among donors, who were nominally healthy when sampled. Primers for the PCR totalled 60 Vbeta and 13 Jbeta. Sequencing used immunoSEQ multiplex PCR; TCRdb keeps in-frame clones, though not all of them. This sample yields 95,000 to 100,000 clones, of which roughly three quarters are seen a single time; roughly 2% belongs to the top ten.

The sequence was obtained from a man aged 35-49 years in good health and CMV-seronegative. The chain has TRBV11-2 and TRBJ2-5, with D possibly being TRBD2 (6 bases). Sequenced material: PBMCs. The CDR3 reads CASRLSSGGETQYF. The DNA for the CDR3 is TGTGCCAGCAGGTTGAGCTCCGGGGGAGAGACCCAGTACTTC.